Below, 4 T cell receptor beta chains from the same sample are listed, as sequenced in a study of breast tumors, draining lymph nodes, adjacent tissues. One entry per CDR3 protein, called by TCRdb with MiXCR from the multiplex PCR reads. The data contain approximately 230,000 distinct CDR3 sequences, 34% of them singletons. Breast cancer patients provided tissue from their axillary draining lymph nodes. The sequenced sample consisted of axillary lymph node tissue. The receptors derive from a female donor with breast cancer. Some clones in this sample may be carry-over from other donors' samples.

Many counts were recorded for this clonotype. As DNA, the CDR3 is TGTGCCAGCAGCGTCGGGACATACTATGGCTACACCTTC. It codes for CASSVGTYYGYTF. The V and J genes are TRBV7-8 and TRBJ1-2, with D possibly being TRBD1 (6 bases). This CDR3 spans 13 amino acids. Germline V gene sequence: CDR1 SGHVS, CDR2 FQNEAQ. V lost 5 bases to trimming and J lost 3 bases, with 10 bases between them.

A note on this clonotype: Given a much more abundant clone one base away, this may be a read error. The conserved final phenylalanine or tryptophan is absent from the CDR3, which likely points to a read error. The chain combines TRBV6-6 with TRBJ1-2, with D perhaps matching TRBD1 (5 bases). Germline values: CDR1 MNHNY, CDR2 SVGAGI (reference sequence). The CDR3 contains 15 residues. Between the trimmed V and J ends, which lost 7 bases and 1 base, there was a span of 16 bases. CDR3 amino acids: CASTLSQGNNYGYTY. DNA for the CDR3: TGTGCCAGCACTCTTAGTCAGGGTAATAACTATGGCTACACCTAC.

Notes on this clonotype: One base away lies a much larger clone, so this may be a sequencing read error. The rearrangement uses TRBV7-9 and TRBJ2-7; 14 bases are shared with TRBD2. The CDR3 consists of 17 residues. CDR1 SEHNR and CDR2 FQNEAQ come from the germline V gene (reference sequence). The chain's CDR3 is CASSLLPGLAGVYEQCF. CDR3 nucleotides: TGTGCCAGCAGCTTACTTCCGGGACTAGCGGGAGTCTACGAGCAGTGCTTC. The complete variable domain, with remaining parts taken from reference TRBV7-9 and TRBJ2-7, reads DTGVSQNPRHKITKRGQNVTFRCDPISEHNRLYWYRQTLGQGPEFLTYFQNEAQLEKSRLLSDRFSAERPKGSFSTLEIQRTEQGDSAMYLCASSLLPGLAGVYEQCFGPGTRLTVT.

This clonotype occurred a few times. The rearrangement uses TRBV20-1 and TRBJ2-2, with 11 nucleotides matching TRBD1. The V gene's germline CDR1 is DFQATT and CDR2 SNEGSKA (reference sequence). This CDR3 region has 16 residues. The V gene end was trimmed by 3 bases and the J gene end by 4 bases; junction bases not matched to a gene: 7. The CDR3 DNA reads TGCAGTGCTAGGGTGGACAGGGGGCCGGCCACCGGGGAGCTGTTTTTT. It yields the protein CSARVDRGPATGELFF.